This T cell receptor beta chain appears in the sequencing data of a study of CD8+CD57+ T cells in acquired aplastic anemia. Germline V gene data show CDR1 as SNHLY and CDR2 as FYNNEI. The germline V and J ends were trimmed by 6 bases and 1 base, with 19 bases remaining between them. CDR3 length: 18 amino acids. The template for TCR beta VDJ and CDR3 sequence profiling was genomic DNA. TCRdb fed the reads into MiXCR, producing one record per CDR3 protein. In the table there are 260,000 or so distinct CDR3 sequences, around 45% of which are singletons. This clonotype showed up just a few times. For sequencing, patients were chosen who had shown expansion of CD8+CD57+ cells by flow cytometry.

The chain combines TRBV2 with TRBJ2-6; weak D call: TRBD2 (6 bases). Sequencing input: sorted CD4+, CD8+, or CD8+CD57+ T cells (not recorded which) from PBMCs. The receptor was derived from a human donor with aplastic anemia. The CDR3: CASSQTGLLVSGANVLTF. In nucleotides, the CDR3 is TGTGCCAGCAGCCAAACGGGACTCCTAGTGTCTGGGGCCAACGTCCTGACTTTC. The full variable domain, completed using reference TRBV2 and TRBJ2-6, is EPEVTQTPSHQVTQMGQEVILRCVPISNHLYFYWYRQILGQKVEFLVSFYNNEISEKSEIFDDQFSVERPDGSNFTLKIRSTKLEDSAMYFCASSQTGLLVSGANVLTFGAGSRLTVL.